The rows below give T cell receptor beta chains drawn from one sample of a study of graft-versus-host responses after intestinal transplantation. Using immunoSEQ multiplex PCR, the repertoire was profiled, and TCRdb retains in-frame clones only, with some absent. The sample yields about 96,000 clones, approximately 90% seen once. For these receptors, no antigen is known. Sequenced here: unstimulated CD4+ T cells sorted from spleen or lymph node cells, sampled before intestinal transplant. Source of these receptors: a human donor who received an intestinal transplant. Each CDR3 is given with its conserved first and last residue. A D gene is named only where the DNA matches it firmly. Where a row states a size, it is once, few, many or the class of an expanded clone; other rows omit it.

v_call,d_call,j_call,clone_size,cdr3_nt,cdr3_aa
TRBV5-4,NA,TRBJ2-5,NA,TGTGCCAGCAGCACAGCAAAGGCCCCACAAGAGACCCAGTACTTC,CASSTAKAPQETQYF
TRBV7-2,NA,TRBJ2-3,NA,TGTGCCAGCAGCCCCTCGGCCCAGAGGGGCACAGATACGCAGTATTTT,CASSPSAQRGTDTQYF
TRBV18,NA,TRBJ2-1,NA,TGTGCCAGCTCACCAGGAGGCGGCGGGGCGGGGAACTACAATGAGCAGTTCTTC,CASSPGGGGAGNYNEQFF
TRBV5-4,NA,TRBJ2-7,once,TGTGCCAGCGGTAATGGCGGCTCCTACGAGCAGTACTTC,CASGNGGSYEQYF
TRBV2,NA,TRBJ2-5,NA,TGTGCCAGCAGTGTAGTGACAGCGCCTCGGACCCAGTACTTC,CASSVVTAPRTQYF
TRBV4-3,TRBD2,TRBJ2-5,NA,TGCGCCAGCAGCCGGAGAATTAGCGGGGGGCTTCCCGAGACCCAGTACTTC,CASSRRISGGLPETQYF
TRBV7-3,TRBD2,TRBJ2-3,NA,TGTGCCAGCAGCCTGGGACTAGCGGGGAGCACAGATACGCAGTATTTT,CASSLGLAGSTDTQYF
TRBV7-8,TRBD1,TRBJ2-2,NA,TGTGCCAGCAGCTTAGACGCGGGACAGGACACCGGGGAGCTGTTTTTT,CASSLDAGQDTGELFF
TRBV7-9,NA,TRBJ2-1,NA,TGTGCCAGCAGCTTAGATCCGGGAGTCTACAATGAGCAGTTCTTC,CASSLDPGVYNEQFF
TRBV19,TRBD2,TRBJ2-1,NA,TGTGCCAGTAGTAGGGGGGTAGCGGGAGCCTACAATGAGCAGTTCTTC,CASSRGVAGAYNEQFF
TRBV19,TRBD1,TRBJ1-4,NA,TGTGCCAGTAGTTCGCACAGGGGGAAGGGGGAAAAACTGTTTTTT,CASSSHRGKGEKLFF
TRBV11-2,NA,TRBJ1-1,NA,TGTGCCAGCAGCTTAGATCCGACCGGGGAGAGAGAAGCTTTCTTT,CASSLDPTGEREAFF
TRBV30,TRBD1,TRBJ2-3,NA,TGTGCCTGGAGTGTACAGGGGAACCCGACAGATACGCAGTATTTT,CAWSVQGNPTDTQYF
TRBV14,NA,TRBJ1-6,NA,TGTGCCAGCAGCCAATGGGGGCAGGGCGATTCACCCCTCCACTTT,CASSQWGQGDSPLHF
TRBV28,TRBD2,TRBJ2-7,NA,TGTGCCAGCAGTTCTGGGGGGGTTCTATACGAGCAGTACTTC,CASSSGGVLYEQYF
TRBV30,NA,TRBJ1-6,NA,TGTGCCTGGGGTGACAGGAGAGCCTATAATTCACCCCTCCACTTT,CAWGDRRAYNSPLHF
TRBV18,TRBD1,TRBJ1-1,NA,TGTGCCAGCTCAGCTGACAGGGGATGGACTGAAGCTTTCTTT,CASSADRGWTEAFF
TRBV19,NA,TRBJ2-7,NA,TGTGCCAGTAGTATTGAGGACGAGCAGTACTTC,CASSIEDEQYF
TRBV19,NA,TRBJ1-2,NA,TGTGCCAGTAGTATAGAGGGCAGGAGGACTTGGCCCTATGGCTACACCTTC,CASSIEGRRTWPYGYTF
TRBV6-5,NA,TRBJ2-7,NA,TGTGCCAGCAGTTTACAGGCCCCTCAGATGGGCGAGCAGTACTTC,CASSLQAPQMGEQYF
TRBV6-1,TRBD1,TRBJ2-7,NA,TGTGCCAGCAGTGAATTTGCATCCGGGACAGCGTCGTACGAGCAGTACTTC,CASSEFASGTASYEQYF
TRBV14,NA,TRBJ1-3,NA,TGTGCCAGCAGCCAAGACCTATCTGGAAACACCATATATTTT,CASSQDLSGNTIYF
TRBV30,TRBD2,TRBJ2-3,NA,TGTGCCTGGACACCGGCCGTCTTAGCGGGGGTCACAGATACGCAGTATTTT,CAWTPAVLAGVTDTQYF
TRBV27,NA,TRBJ2-3,NA,TGTGCCAGCAGTCTCGTTAAGGGAGGGGGAGATACGCAGTATTTT,CASSLVKGGGDTQYF
TRBV14,NA,TRBJ2-1,NA,TGTGCCAGCCGCCACAGCTTGGAGTCCTACAATGAGCAGTTCTTC,CASRHSLESYNEQFF
TRBV2,TRBD2,TRBJ2-5,NA,TGTGCCAGCAGTGAGGCGACTAGCGGGAGGGGCCAAGAGACCCAGTACTTC,CASSEATSGRGQETQYF
TRBV2,NA,TRBJ1-1,NA,TGTGCCACCTACCGCGGGAACACTGAAGCTTTCTTT,CATYRGNTEAFF
TRBV5-1,NA,TRBJ2-1,NA,TGCGCCAGCACCCTGCATGAGGCCGGGGAGCAGTTCTTC,CASTLHEAGEQFF
TRBV7-2,TRBD2,TRBJ2-3,NA,TGTGCCAGCAGCTTAGTATGGGTTAGCGGGAGGCGCACAGATACGCAGTATTTT,CASSLVWVSGRRTDTQYF
TRBV7-6,TRBD2,TRBJ2-1,NA,TGTGCCAGCAGTATAGCGAGCGGGGGCATAACGAATGAGCAGTTCTTC,CASSIASGGITNEQFF
TRBV2,TRBD2,TRBJ2-7,NA,TGTGCCAGCAGTGAGACTAGCGGGAGACCATTGCAGTACTTC,CASSETSGRPLQYF
TRBV6-4,NA,TRBJ2-3,once,TGTGCCAGCAGTGACGGGCCAGGGCGCACAGATACGCAGTATTTT,CASSDGPGRTDTQYF
TRBV7-3,TRBD1,TRBJ2-1,NA,TGTGCCAGCAGCTGGGACAGATACAATGAGCAGTTCTTC,CASSWDRYNEQFF
TRBV18,NA,TRBJ2-3,NA,TGTGCCAGCTCACCAGTGGGGGCCAGCACAGATACGCAGTATTTT,CASSPVGASTDTQYF
TRBV7-2,NA,TRBJ1-5,once,TGTGCCAGCAGCTTAGAGACAGGACGAAATCAGCCCCAGCATTTT,CASSLETGRNQPQHF
TRBV10-3,TRBD1,TRBJ1-4,once,TGTGCCATCAGTGACGGTAGGACAGGTTATGCAACTAATGAAAAACTGTTTTTT,CAISDGRTGYATNEKLFF
TRBV7-9,TRBD1,TRBJ2-1,NA,TGTGCCAGCAGCTTGCGACAGGGAGTCGCCTACAATGAGCAGTTCTTC,CASSLRQGVAYNEQFF
TRBV30,NA,TRBJ1-2,once,TGTGCCTGGGAGGGGGATGGCTACACCTTC,CAWEGDGYTF
TRBV2,NA,TRBJ1-2,NA,TGTGCCAGCAGTGAAGCCCAAAGACAGTCGTATGGCTACACCTTC,CASSEAQRQSYGYTF
TRBV7-2,TRBD1,TRBJ1-1,NA,TGTGCCAGCAGCTTACAGGGGGCTGGGGAGACTGAAGCTTTCTTT,CASSLQGAGETEAFF
TRBV5-1,TRBD1,TRBJ2-7,once,TGCGCCAGCAGCTTGGTACAGGGGGCTTCTTACGAGCAGTACTTC,CASSLVQGASYEQYF
TRBV7-8,NA,TRBJ1-3,NA,TGTGCCAGCAGTACAGGCCTCCCTGGAAACACCATATATTTT,CASSTGLPGNTIYF
TRBV19,NA,TRBJ1-1,NA,TGTGCCAGTACTACATGGGGAACAGGGAGGGGCACTGAAGCTTTCTTT,CASTTWGTGRGTEAFF
TRBV7-9,TRBD1,TRBJ2-1,NA,TGTGCCAGCACCCCACAGGGGTTCAGGGACAATGAGCAGTTCTTC,CASTPQGFRDNEQFF
TRBV29-1,NA,TRBJ2-3,NA,TGCAGCGTTGAGCCCCAAGCTGGTACAGATACGCAGTATTTT,CSVEPQAGTDTQYF